This T cell receptor beta chain is drawn from a study of blood T cell repertoires in COVID-19. On the study more broadly: The analysed material was cDNA or gDNA that came from T cells, B-cell-depleted T cells, or PBMCs.

As handled by the study authors: Estimation of nucleated cell counts relied on the amplification of reference gene primers. The protocol was immunoSEQ multiplex PCR, while the TCRdb copy is restricted to in-frame clones and leaves out a portion. V and J calls and clone size are as listed in that table; D and trimming were resolved from the DNA. The table includes roughly 300,000 clones, about nine tenths detected once. Germline values: CDR1 MNHNY, CDR2 SVGAGI (reference sequence). The CDR3 runs 13 residues. V was cut by 2 bases and J by 3 bases, with 7 bases left in between. Sequencing was performed on peripheral blood. The clonotype comes from a woman aged 25 to 39 with COVID-19, enrolled during active disease. The chain has TRBV6-6 and TRBJ1-2; D gene uncertain. The CDR3 loop reads CASSYQVDYGYTF. CDR3 in DNA: TGTGCCAGCAGTTACCAGGTCGACTATGGCTACACCTTC.